The 8 T cell receptor beta chains given below trace back to one sample, sequenced in a study of OX40 agonist ivuxolimab in advanced cancers. The assay was immunoSEQ multiplex PCR, and TCRdb's table has in-frame clones only and misses some. The repertoire consists of fewer than 45,000 clones, with less than 90% occurring once and the leading ten covering 1.5% to 2%. Sequenced material: CD4+ or CD8+ T cells sorted from blood, taken in a trial of the OX40 agonist ivuxolimab. The receptors were gathered from an adult with an advanced solid tumor such as melanoma, head and neck, liver or kidney cancer.

The chain employs TRBV29-1 and TRBJ1-2; 7 nucleotides agree with TRBD1. This CDR3 contains 12 residues. Germline values: CDR1 SQVTM, CDR2 ANQGSEA. V trimming: 6 bases; J trimming: 4 bases; junction bases outside the gene matches: 5. For the CDR3, the DNA is TGCAGCGTCCCCCGGACAGGCTATGGCTACACCTTC. Protein product: CSVPRTGYGYTF.

The chain uses TRBV11-3 and TRBJ1-1; D may be TRBD1 (6 bases). Trimming cost V 4 bases and J 5 bases, with 26 bases left between them. CDR3 size: 18 residues. Germline V CDR1 and CDR2: SGHNT, YENEEA. In DNA, the CDR3 is TGTGCCAGCAGCTGTCCGGGACATATACTTCGCCCCTGGACTGAAGCTTTCTTT. It is translated as CASSCPGHILRPWTEAFF. Drawing the rest from reference TRBV11-3 and TRBJ1-1, the complete variable domain is EAGVVQSPRYKIIEKKQPVAFWCNPISGHNTLYWYLQNLGQGPELLIRYENEEAVDDSQLPKDRFSAERLKGVDSTLKIQPAELGDSAVYLCASSCPGHILRPWTEAFFGQGTRLTVV.

The chain recombines TRBV19 with TRBJ2-7; no firm D call. The CDR3 is 20 amino acids. Germline loops: CDR1 LNHDA, CDR2 SQIVND (reference sequence). V was cut by 2 bases and J by 4 bases, with 30 bases left in between. Written as DNA, the CDR3 is TGTGCCAGTAGTATAACGATAGTCGCTAGAAGTTCCTCACACTTTTACGAGCAGTACTTC. It translates to CASSITIVARSSSHFYEQYF.

The rearrangement joins TRBV30 to TRBJ1-5, with 7 bases lining up with TRBD1. Germline V lookup: CDR1 GTSNPN, CDR2 SVGIG (reference sequence). This CDR3 has 14 residues. Trimming took 1 base from V and 6 from J; bases not matched to a gene: 6. CDR3 sequence: CAWSGQGGGQPQHF. CDR3 coding DNA: TGTGCCTGGAGTGGACAGGGTGGGGGTCAGCCCCAGCATTTT.

J is TRBJ1-6 and V is TRBV4-1, with 7 bases lining up with TRBD1. With V trimmed by 8 bases and J by 10 bases, 14 bases remained unmatched. CDR3 length: 15 amino acids. Looked up from germline, CDR1 is MGHRA and CDR2 is YSYEKL. The CDR3 DNA sequence: TGCGCCAGCGGATCCCAGACAGGGCGAGGGTCACCCCTCCACTTT. Translating it yields CASGSQTGRGSPLHF.

The chain recombines TRBV11-2 with TRBJ1-2; 9 bases line up with TRBD1. The CDR3 contains 11 residues. The ends lost 3 bases at V and 13 bases at J; junction bases unmatched: 3. CDR1 is SGHAT and CDR2 is FQNNGV in the germline V gene. CDR3 DNA: TGTGCCAGCAGCTTCGTGACAGGGGGCACCTTC. This gives the protein CASSFVTGGTF. The full variable domain, with the rest looked up from reference TRBV11-2 and TRBJ1-2, is EAGVAQSPRYKIIEKRQSVAFWCNPISGHATLYWYQQILGQGPKLLIQFQNNGVVDDSQLPKDRFSAERLKGVDSTLKIQPAKLEDSAVYLCASSFVTGGTFGSGTRLTVV.

Here the CDR3 reads CASSTQNSRLSGELFF. CDR3 bases: TGTGCCAGTAGTACCCAAAACTCCCGATTATCCGGGGAGCTGTTTTTT. The V call is TRBV19, the J call TRBJ2-2; no clear D. With 4 bases removed from V and 6 bases from J, the gap between germline ends came to 18 bases. The CDR3 sequence is 16 residues long. Germline assignment: CDR1 LNHDA and CDR2 SQIVND (reference sequence).

The genes are TRBV15 and TRBJ2-6, with unresolved D. Trimming took 0 bases from V and 4 from J, leaving 10 bases between them. Germline assignment: CDR1 LNHNV and CDR2 YYDKDF (reference sequence). This CDR3 has 16 amino acids. CDR3 protein: CATSRDTTSGANVLTF. CDR3 sequence (DNA): TGTGCCACCAGCAGAGATACGACCTCCGGGGCCAACGTCCTGACTTTC.